The clone carrying this TCR beta chain was counted only a few times. What it recognizes is unknown. TCRdb processed the 5' RACE reads anew with MiXCR; each CDR3 protein has one entry. The sample has hundreds of thousands of distinct CDR3 sequences; roughly a fifth are singletons. This record belongs to a study of T cells after yellow fever vaccination. Study-level results: A weaker secondary response peaked on day 5, the primary on day 15.

This CDR3 has 16 amino acids. Trimming removed 3 bases at V and 3 bases at J, with 16 bases between. Germline V lookup: CDR1 SGHTA, CDR2 FQGNSA. Sequenced material: PBMCs, taken roughly 20 days after the first yellow fever vaccination. The genes are TRBV7-2 and TRBJ2-3; a possible D gene is TRBD2 (5 bases). The receptor was derived from a young man who received the YFV17D yellow fever vaccine. The DNA of the CDR3 is TGTGCCAGCAGCTTCGGACTCCGACCTGTTACAGATACGCAGTATTTT. Amino acid sequence: CASSFGLRPVTDTQYF.